These 13 T cell receptor beta chains originate from one sample sequenced in a study of beta chain features in type 1 diabetes. Notes on the study in general: Within each of all four CD4+ subsets, Type 1 diabetes patients had TCRB CDR3s that were moderately but significantly shorter.

Isolated RNA was reverse transcribed in full, so expressed TCRB transcripts were sequenced. Method: immunoSEQ multiplex PCR; TCRdb's copy keeps in-frame clones and lacks some. This sample has under 150,000 clones, with around 15% found just once. No antigen is known for these receptors. Input material: central memory CD4+ T cells from blood. These receptors were taken from a young man with type 1 diabetes.

This clone showed up just a few times. The rearrangement links TRBV29-1 to TRBJ1-1; TRBD1 matches 11 bases. The length of the CDR3 is 14 residues. From germline, CDR1 is SQVTM and CDR2 ANQGSEA. In nucleotides, the CDR3 is TGCAGTTCGCGGACAGGGGGCTTGAACACTGAAGCTTTCTTT. Residues: CSSRTGGLNTEAFF.

The chain recombines TRBV5-1 with TRBJ2-5; tentatively, D is TRBD1 (5 bases). The V gene lost 0 bases and the J gene lost 3 bases, with 9 bases spanning the gap. Germline CDR1 reads SGHRS; CDR2 reads YFSETQ. This CDR3 has 14 residues. The CDR3 loop reads CASSLEGPKETQYF. The CDR3 DNA reads as TGCGCCAGCAGCTTGGAGGGGCCCAAAGAGACCCAGTACTTC.

This sequence joins TRBV9 and TRBJ2-2, with 7 nucleotides matching TRBD2. Per germline, CDR1 SGDLS and CDR2 YYNGEE. The CDR3 is 15 residues long. V dropped 4 bases and J dropped 5; count of bases not matched to a gene: 8. CDR3 bases: TGTGCCAGCAGCCGTGCGGGAGTCGAAACCGGGGAGCTGTTTTTT. As protein: CASSRAGVETGELFF.

For this clone: This same CDR3 is encoded by further DNA sequences in the sample. The chain combines TRBV4-3 with TRBJ2-5; D possibly corresponds to TRBD2 (5 bases). V was clipped by 0 bases and J by 1 base, with 12 bases between them. This CDR3 is 16 amino acids long. Per germline, CDR1 LGHNA and CDR2 YSLEER. This chain's CDR3 is CASSQERGLGQETQYF. Written as DNA, the CDR3 is TGCGCCAGCAGCCAAGAAAGAGGGTTGGGCCAAGAGACCCAGTACTTC.

The chain couples TRBV9 to TRBJ2-2; D perhaps matches TRBD1 (6 bases). Germline V lookup: CDR1 SGDLS, CDR2 YYNGEE. The CDR3 is 15 amino acids. The V end lost 3 bases, the J end lost 1 base, and 10 bases lay between the germline ends. CDR3 DNA: TGTGCCAGCAGCGCAACAGGGATGAACACCGGGGAGCTGTTTTTT. Protein product: CASSATGMNTGELFF.

This clone has more than one count but fewer than ten. The sample carries other DNA sequences with the same CDR3. CDR3 nucleotides: TGTGCCAGCAGTTTGTCAGGGACCTTCTATGGCTACACCTTC. Protein product: CASSLSGTFYGYTF. The chain employs TRBV27 and TRBJ1-2; D might be TRBD1 (5 bases). The CDR3 covers 14 residues. Between the trimmed V and J ends, which lost 3 bases and 4 bases, there was a span of 12 bases. The germline V gene encodes CDR1 MNHEY and CDR2 SMNVEV (reference sequence).

For the CDR3, the DNA is TGTGCCAGCAGTGAGGAGTGGGAAACCTACGAGCAGTACTTC. Translation: CASSEEWETYEQYF. The chain joins TRBV25-1 to TRBJ2-7, with D unclear. V lost 3 bases and J lost 2, with 11 bases in between. CDR3 length: 14 residues. The germline gives CDR1 MGHDK, CDR2 SYGVNS.

This clone was seen ten or more times. The chain combines TRBV11-1 with TRBJ2-7; a possible D gene is TRBD1 (6 bases). V shed 1 base and J shed 0 bases, with 10 bases lying between them. Germline CDR1 SGHAT, CDR2 FQDESV (reference sequence). This CDR3 has 15 residues. The CDR3 here is CASSLGQALSYEQYF. CDR3 sequence (DNA): TGTGCCAGCAGCTTAGGACAGGCGCTCTCCTACGAGCAGTACTTC.

The chain joins TRBV2 to TRBJ1-2; D may be TRBD1 (5 bases). This CDR3 has 15 amino acids. CDR1 is SNHLY, CDR2 FYNNEI, per germline. The V and J ends lost 5 bases and 6 bases respectively, with 19 bases between them. In DNA form, the CDR3 reads TGTGCCAGCAGTTTCCGCAGGGACTCTGTAGATGGCTACACCTTC. Its protein is CASSFRRDSVDGYTF.

This clone was observed many times. J is TRBJ2-1 and V is TRBV7-6, with 8 bases lining up with TRBD2. This CDR3 has 12 residues. V was clipped by 9 bases and J by 9 bases; unmatched bases: 7. Per germline, CDR1 SGHVS and CDR2 FNYEAQ. CDR3 protein: CASSGGRREQFF. DNA for the CDR3: TGTGCCAGTTCGGGGGGGAGGCGTGAGCAGTTCTTC.

In this sample, this clone turned up many times. The V gene is TRBV6-5, the J gene TRBJ1-5; D ambiguous. V was pared by 0 bases and J by 2 bases, with 8 bases between. Germline assignment: CDR1 MNHEY and CDR2 SVGAGI. This CDR3 region has 15 residues. CDR3 bases: TGTGCCAGCAGTTACTCTTCGAGGGGCAATCAGCCCCAGCATTTT. As protein: CASSYSSRGNQPQHF.

This clone was picked up many times. This chain uses TRBV29-1 with TRBJ2-3, with 7 bases that match TRBD2. This CDR3 is built from 12 residues. Germline V gene data show CDR1 as SQVTM and CDR2 as ANQGSEA. V shed 4 bases, J shed 10 bases, and the junction held 8 bases outside the gene matches. DNA of the CDR3: TGCAGCGTTGGAGTCACTAGCGTCCCGCAGTATTTT. Translating it yields CSVGVTSVPQYF.

This clone was counted between two and nine times. For the CDR3, the DNA is TGCGCCAGCAGCTTAAAAAGCACAGATACGCAGTATTTT. Translating it yields CASSLKSTDTQYF. This rearrangement joins TRBV5-1 to TRBJ2-3; D uncertain. CDR1 and CDR2 from the germline V gene are SGHRS and YFSETQ. This CDR3 region has 13 residues. V lost 2 bases to trimming and J lost 0 bases, with 4 bases between them.